This TCR beta chain was retrieved from a study of a mutant IDH1 vaccine in newly diagnosed glioma. Background on the study: In weeks 1, 3, 5, 7, 11, 15, 19 and 23, patients were immunized, eight times in all.

Time point denoted: week 5, during vaccination. One vaccine dose held 300 ug of mutant IDH1 20-mer peptide and came with topical imiquimod. This CDR3 region has 14 residues. The germline V gene has CDR1 MNHEY and CDR2 SMNVEV (reference sequence). The V end lost 9 bases, the J end lost 7 bases, and 22 bases lay between the germline ends. The data were produced by immunoSEQ multiplex PCR, yet TCRdb's version contains in-frame clones alone and is incomplete. The sample includes 50,000 or so clones, around 80% of them seen just once. Worth noting for this clone: Its target is unknown.

The clonotype originates from a woman aged 50 to 65 with glioma. The starting material was PBMCs, obtained from a glioma patient whose treatment included an IDH1 peptide vaccine. This chain links TRBV27 with TRBJ2-7; perhaps TRBD2 as D (6 bases). The DNA for the CDR3 is TGTGCCAGTAAACCAGGAGGGCGGACGGGAGAGCAGTACTTC. As protein: CASKPGGRTGEQYF.